The rows below give T cell receptor beta chains drawn from one sample of a study of blood T cell repertoires in COVID-19. Only in-frame clones appear in the TCRdb table, and some are missing; sequencing was by immunoSEQ multiplex PCR. The data show 250,000 to 350,000 clones, with roughly 90% seen just once and around 11% held by the top ten. Sample: peripheral blood. The receptor source for this set is a woman younger than 45 with COVID-19, enrolled during active disease. Both conserved end residues are part of each CDR3. Some rows mark clone size as missing; the rest say once, few, many or name a class of expanded clone.

V gene,clone size,J gene,CDR3 protein
TRBV15,once,TRBJ2-1,CATSSPTPAGGYNEQFF
TRBV3-1/TRBV3-2,.,TRBJ1-6,CASINGQGALYNSPLHF
TRBV9,.,TRBJ1-1,CASSVGRTANTEAFF
TRBV6-2/TRBV6-3,.,TRBJ2-1,CASSRPGLAGGPVREQFF
TRBV9,once,TRBJ1-5,CASSVGGQPNQPQHF
TRBV27,once,TRBJ1-1,CASSETGMNTEAFF
TRBV5-1,.,TRBJ2-7,CASSFSGMSSYEQYF
TRBV4-1,.,TRBJ2-1,CASSQGGIEQFF
TRBV5-8,.,TRBJ1-4,CASSQAQGVFNEKLFF
TRBV3-1/TRBV3-2,.,TRBJ2-7,CASSQGAEQYF
TRBV4-3,.,TRBJ2-2,CASSQVSGRVGELFF
TRBV12-5,.,TRBJ2-1,CASGFGVDEQFF
TRBV19,.,TRBJ1-5,CASQRTGGAGQPQHF
TRBV7-2,.,TRBJ1-6,CASNTGWSSPLHF
TRBV9,few,TRBJ2-2,CASSVAGSGTGTGELFF
TRBV18,.,TRBJ2-3,CASSRDRGPPVDTQYF
TRBV6-2/TRBV6-3,once,TRBJ2-1,CASSYSVGTGTNEQFF
TRBV28,.,TRBJ2-4,CASSSPGSGRVAKNIQYF
TRBV6-6,.,TRBJ1-5,CASWGGGVQPQHF
TRBV28,few,TRBJ1-2,CASSLKRREGYTF
TRBV9,.,TRBJ1-2,CASSTYNYGYTF
TRBV5-1,.,TRBJ2-7,CASSLVDRSGEQYF
TRBV28,.,TRBJ2-7,CASSPSGQGLYEQYF
TRBV5-4,.,TRBJ1-2,CASSPTGGPKSYTF
TRBV6-5,once,TRBJ2-7,CASSYAGGAEQYF
TRBV7-9,.,TRBJ1-5,CASSSGGNQPQHF
TRBV7-3,.,TRBJ1-2,CASSSPDREGDGYTF
TRBV2,.,TRBJ2-5,CASRRIQETQYF
TRBV10-3,.,TRBJ2-7,CAIRGTSGSYEQYF
TRBV11-2,.,TRBJ1-2,CASSFYGGNYGYTF
TRBV5-1,.,TRBJ2-7,CASGGSSYSYEQYF
TRBV15,.,TRBJ1-6,CATRPDNYNSPLHF
TRBV28,.,TRBJ2-1,CASSFINEQFF
TRBV28,.,TRBJ2-7,CASRGGFYEQYF
TRBV11-3,.,TRBJ2-7,CASSLLAGSDEQYF
TRBV2,.,TRBJ1-6,CASRKDTPALHF
TRBV6-5,.,TRBJ1-4,CASSYDRDYEKLFF
TRBV6-5,once,TRBJ1-2,CVRGGVVGYTF
TRBV3-1/TRBV3-2,.,TRBJ2-7,CASSQDRVVQYF
TRBV6-5,.,TRBJ1-5,CASMRDREGNQPQHF
TRBV4-1,.,TRBJ2-1,CASSQNPLGAGAYNEQFF
TRBV10-3,.,TRBJ2-3,CAISSTSGSTDTQYF
TRBV29-1,.,TRBJ1-1,CSVGVGGLNTEAFF
TRBV5-1,.,TRBJ1-1,CASSRTDTGLNTEAFF
TRBV5-1,.,TRBJ1-2,CASSSSETGVDGYTF